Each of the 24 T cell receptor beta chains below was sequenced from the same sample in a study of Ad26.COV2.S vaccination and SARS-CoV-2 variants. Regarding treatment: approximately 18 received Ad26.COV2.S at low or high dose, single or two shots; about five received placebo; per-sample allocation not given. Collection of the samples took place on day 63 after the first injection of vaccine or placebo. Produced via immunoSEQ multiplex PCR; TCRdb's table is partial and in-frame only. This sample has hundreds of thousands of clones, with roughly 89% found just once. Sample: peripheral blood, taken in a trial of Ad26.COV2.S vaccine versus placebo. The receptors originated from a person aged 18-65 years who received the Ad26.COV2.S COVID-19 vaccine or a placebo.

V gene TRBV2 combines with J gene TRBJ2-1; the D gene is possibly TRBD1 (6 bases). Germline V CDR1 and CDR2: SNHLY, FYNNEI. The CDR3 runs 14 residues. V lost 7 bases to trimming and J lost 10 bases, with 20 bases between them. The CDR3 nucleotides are TGTGCCAGCACCTCGGACAGCCCCATGGCGGAGCAGTTCTTC. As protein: CASTSDSPMAEQFF.

CDR3 region: CASSQDLGTGLYEQYV. In DNA form, the CDR3 reads TGTGCCAGCAGCCAAGACTTAGGGACAGGGTTGTACGAGCAGTACGTC. The genes are TRBV4-2 and TRBJ2-7; TRBD1 aligns across 9 bases. V dropped 0 bases and J dropped 4; count of bases not matched to a gene: 7. The CDR3 is 16 residues long. The germline CDR1 and CDR2 sequences are LGHNA and YNFKEQ.

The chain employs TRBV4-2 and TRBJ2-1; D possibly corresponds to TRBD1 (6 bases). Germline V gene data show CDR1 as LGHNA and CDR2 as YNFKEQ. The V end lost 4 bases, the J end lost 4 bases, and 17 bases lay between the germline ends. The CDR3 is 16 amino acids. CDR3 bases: TGTGCCAGCAGCCTAGCCCCAGGGGAGATATACAATGAGCAGTTCTTC. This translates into CASSLAPGEIYNEQFF.

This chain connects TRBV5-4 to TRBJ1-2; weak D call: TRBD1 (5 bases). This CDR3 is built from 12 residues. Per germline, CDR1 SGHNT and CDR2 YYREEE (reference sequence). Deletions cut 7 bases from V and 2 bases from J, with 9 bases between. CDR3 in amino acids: CASRYRNYGYTF. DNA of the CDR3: TGTGCCAGCCGTTACAGGAACTATGGCTACACCTTC. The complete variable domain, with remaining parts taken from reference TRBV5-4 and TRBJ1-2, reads ETGVTQSPTHLIKTRGQQVTLRCSSQSGHNTVSWYQQALGQGPQFIFQYYREEENGRGNFPPRFSGLQFPNYSSELNVNALELDDSALYLCASRYRNYGYTFGSGTRLTVV.

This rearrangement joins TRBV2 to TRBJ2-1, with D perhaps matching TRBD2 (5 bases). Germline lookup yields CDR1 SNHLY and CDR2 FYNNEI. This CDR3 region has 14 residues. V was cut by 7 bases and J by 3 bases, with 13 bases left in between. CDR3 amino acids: CASTPTNRYNEQFF. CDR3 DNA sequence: TGTGCCAGCACCCCGACTAACCGCTACAATGAGCAGTTCTTC. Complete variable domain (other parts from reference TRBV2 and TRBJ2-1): EPEVTQTPSHQVTQMGQEVILRCVPISNHLYFYWYRQILGQKVEFLVSFYNNEISEKSEIFDDQFSVERPDGSNFTLKIRSTKLEDSAMYFCASTPTNRYNEQFFGPGTRLTVL.

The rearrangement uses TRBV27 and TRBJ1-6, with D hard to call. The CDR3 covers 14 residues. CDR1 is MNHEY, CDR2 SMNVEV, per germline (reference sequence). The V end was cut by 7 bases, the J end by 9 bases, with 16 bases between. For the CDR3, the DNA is TGTGCCAGCACCAAAGGAGGCTCTGGTTCACCCCTCCACTTT. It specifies CASTKGGSGSPLHF.

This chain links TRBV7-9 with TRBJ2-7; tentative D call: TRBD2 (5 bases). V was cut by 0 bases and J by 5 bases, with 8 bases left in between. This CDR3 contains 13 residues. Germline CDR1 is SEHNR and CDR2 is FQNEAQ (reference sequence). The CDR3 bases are TGTGCCAGCAGCTTAGCTTCCGGGAACGAGCAGTACTTC. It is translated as CASSLASGNEQYF.

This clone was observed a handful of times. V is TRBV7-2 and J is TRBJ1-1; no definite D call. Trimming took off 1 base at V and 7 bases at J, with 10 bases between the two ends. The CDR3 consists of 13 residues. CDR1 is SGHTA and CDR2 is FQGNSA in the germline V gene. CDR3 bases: TGTGCCAGCAGCTTAGTAGCCGGTATTGAAGCTTTCTTT. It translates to CASSLVAGIEAFF.

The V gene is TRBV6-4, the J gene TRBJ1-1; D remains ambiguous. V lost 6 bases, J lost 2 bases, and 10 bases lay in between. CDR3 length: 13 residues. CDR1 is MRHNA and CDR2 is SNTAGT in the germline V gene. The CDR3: CASRVRDNTEAFF. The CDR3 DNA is TGTGCCAGCAGGGTGCGAGATAACACTGAAGCTTTCTTT.

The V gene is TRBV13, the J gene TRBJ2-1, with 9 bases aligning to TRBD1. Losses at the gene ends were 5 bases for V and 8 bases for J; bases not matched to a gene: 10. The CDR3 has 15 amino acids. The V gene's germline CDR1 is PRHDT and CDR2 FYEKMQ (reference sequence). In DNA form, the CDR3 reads TGTGCCAGCAGCCTGGACAGGGGACGTCACCATGAGCAGTTCTTC. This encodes CASSLDRGRHHEQFF.

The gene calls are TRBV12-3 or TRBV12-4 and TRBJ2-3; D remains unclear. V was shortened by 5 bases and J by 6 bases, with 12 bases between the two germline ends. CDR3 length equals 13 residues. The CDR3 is CASSASAPDTQYF. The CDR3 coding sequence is TGTGCCAGCAGTGCATCGGCCCCGGATACGCAGTATTTT.

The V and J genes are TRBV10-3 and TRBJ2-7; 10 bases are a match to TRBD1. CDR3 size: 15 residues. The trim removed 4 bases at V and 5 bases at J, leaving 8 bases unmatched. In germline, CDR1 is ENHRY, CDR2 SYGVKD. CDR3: CAISGGDRGLHEQYF. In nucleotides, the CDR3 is TGTGCCATCAGTGGTGGAGACAGGGGGCTCCACGAGCAGTACTTC.

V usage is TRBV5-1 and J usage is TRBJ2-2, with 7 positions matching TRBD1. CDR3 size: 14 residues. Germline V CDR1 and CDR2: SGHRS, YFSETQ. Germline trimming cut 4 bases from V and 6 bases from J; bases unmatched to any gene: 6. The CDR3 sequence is CASSNPTGAGELFF. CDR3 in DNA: TGCGCCAGCAGCAACCCAACAGGGGCCGGGGAGCTGTTTTTT.

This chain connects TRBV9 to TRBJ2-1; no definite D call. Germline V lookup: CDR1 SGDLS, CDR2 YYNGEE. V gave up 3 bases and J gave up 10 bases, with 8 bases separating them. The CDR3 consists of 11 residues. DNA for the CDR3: TGTGCCAGCAGCGGGGAAGGAGAGCAGTTCTTC. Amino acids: CASSGEGEQFF.

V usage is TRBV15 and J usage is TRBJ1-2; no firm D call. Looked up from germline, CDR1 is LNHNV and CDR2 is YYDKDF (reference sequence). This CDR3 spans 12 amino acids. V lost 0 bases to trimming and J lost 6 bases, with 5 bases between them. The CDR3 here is CATSRDPDGYTF. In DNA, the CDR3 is TGTGCCACCAGCAGAGATCCGGATGGCTACACCTTC.

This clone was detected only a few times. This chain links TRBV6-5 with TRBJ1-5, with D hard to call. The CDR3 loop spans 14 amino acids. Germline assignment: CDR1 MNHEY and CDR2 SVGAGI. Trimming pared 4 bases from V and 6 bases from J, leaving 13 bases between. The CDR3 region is CASSLRRRTQPQHF. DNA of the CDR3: TGTGCCAGCAGTTTGAGGAGGAGAACTCAGCCCCAGCATTTT.

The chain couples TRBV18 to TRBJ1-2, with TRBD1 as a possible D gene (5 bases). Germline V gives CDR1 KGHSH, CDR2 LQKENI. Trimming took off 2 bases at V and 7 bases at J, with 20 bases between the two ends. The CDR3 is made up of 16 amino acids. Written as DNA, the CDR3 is TGTGCCAGCTCACCAGTTGGGCGGGACCTAGACGGTGGCTACACCTTC. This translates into CASSPVGRDLDGGYTF.

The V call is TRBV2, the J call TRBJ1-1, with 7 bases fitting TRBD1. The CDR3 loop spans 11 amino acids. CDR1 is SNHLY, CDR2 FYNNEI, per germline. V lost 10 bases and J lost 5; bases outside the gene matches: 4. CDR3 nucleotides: TGTGCCACCGACAGGGCAACTGAAGCTTTCTTT. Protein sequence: CATDRATEAFF.

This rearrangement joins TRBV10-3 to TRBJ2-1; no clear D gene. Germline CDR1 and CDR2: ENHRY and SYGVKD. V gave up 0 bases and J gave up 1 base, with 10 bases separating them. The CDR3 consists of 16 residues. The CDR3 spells CAISESVHLSYNEQFF. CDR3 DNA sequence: TGTGCCATCAGTGAGTCGGTCCACCTTTCCTACAATGAGCAGTTCTTC.

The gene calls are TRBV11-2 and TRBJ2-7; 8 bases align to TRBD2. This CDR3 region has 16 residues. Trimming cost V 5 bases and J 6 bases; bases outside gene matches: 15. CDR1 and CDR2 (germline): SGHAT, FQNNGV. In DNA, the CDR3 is TGTGCCAGCAGCCCCGGGGGGGCGGGGGAAGTCGGCGAGCAGTACTTC. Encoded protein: CASSPGGAGEVGEQYF.

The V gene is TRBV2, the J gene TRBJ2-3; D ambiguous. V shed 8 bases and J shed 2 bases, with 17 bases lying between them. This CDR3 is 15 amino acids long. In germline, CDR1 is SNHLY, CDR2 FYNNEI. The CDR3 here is CASYLTWPNTDTQYF. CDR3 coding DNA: TGTGCCAGCTATTTGACTTGGCCTAACACAGATACGCAGTATTTT.

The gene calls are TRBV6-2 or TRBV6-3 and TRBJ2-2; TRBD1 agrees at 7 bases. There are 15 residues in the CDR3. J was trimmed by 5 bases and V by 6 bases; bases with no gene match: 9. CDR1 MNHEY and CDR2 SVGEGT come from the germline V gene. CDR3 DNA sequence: TGTGCCAGCAGCACCGGGACAGCGATAACCGGGGAGCTGTTTTTT. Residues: CASSTGTAITGELFF.

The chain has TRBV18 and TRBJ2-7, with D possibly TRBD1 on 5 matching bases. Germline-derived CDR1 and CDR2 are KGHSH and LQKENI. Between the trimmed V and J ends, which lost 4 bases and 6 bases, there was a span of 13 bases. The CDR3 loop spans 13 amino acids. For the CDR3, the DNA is TGTGCCAGCTCACTCAGGGCCCTTGGCGAGCAGTACTTC. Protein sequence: CASSLRALGEQYF.

The CDR3 protein is CASSSTGGGTDTQYF. In DNA form, the CDR3 reads TGTGCCAGCAGTTCTACAGGGGGCGGCACAGATACGCAGTATTTT. V is TRBV28 and J is TRBJ2-3; 9 bases agree with TRBD1. Trimming took 4 bases from V and 1 from J; bases not matched to a gene: 3. This CDR3 region has 15 residues. The germline gives CDR1 MDHEN, CDR2 SYDVKM.